This TCR beta chain originates from a study of blood T cells in healthy people across ages. Study-level results: Without sorted subsets, naive and antigen-experienced compartments could not be conclusively compared.

V shed 0 bases and J shed 0 bases, with 5 bases lying between them. The germline V gene encodes CDR1 SGDLS and CDR2 YYNGEE. There are 14 residues in the CDR3. The second PCR ran roughly 6 to 11 cycles with a sample-barcoded 5' primer and J-beta primers. Every cDNA molecule bore a tag from a template-switch adaptor containing 12 random nucleotides. TCRdb independently ran MiXCR on the 5' RACE reads; one entry per CDR3 protein. There are more than 700,000 distinct CDR3 sequences in the sample; 53% occur only once, and 40% to 50% lies in the top ten. This clonotype was counted between two and nine times. The antigen is not known.

This chain links TRBV9 with TRBJ2-3; D is ambiguous. Specimen: blood. This TCR came from a man aged 80 or over in good health. The CDR3 spells CASSVGGSTDTQYF. The CDR3 nucleotides are TGTGCCAGCAGCGTAGGCGGTAGCACAGATACGCAGTATTTT.